Following are 29 T cell receptor beta chains from one sample sequenced in a study of T-cell reconstitution after alpha-beta-depleted transplantation in children. The TCRbeta library was prepared with unique molecular identifiers. Using its own MiXCR run on the PCR reads, TCRdb lists one record per CDR3 protein. The sample yields 800,000 to 1,000,000 distinct CDR3 sequences, about 29% seen once. The sequences come from PBMCs, mostly from graft donor cells, collected 360 days after TCRalphabeta/CD19-depleted stem cell transplant. These receptors were taken from a boy under two years old who had a stem cell transplant for SCID, so the T cells may come from the graft donor.

The chain uses TRBV2 and TRBJ2-2; perhaps TRBD2 as D (6 bases). Germline V lookup: CDR1 SNHLY, CDR2 FYNNEI. Between the trimmed V and J ends, which lost 1 base and 4 bases, there was a span of 10 bases. The CDR3 runs 15 residues. This chain's CDR3 is CASSEGLGVTGELFF. In nucleotides, the CDR3 is TGTGCCAGCAGTGAAGGACTAGGGGTCACCGGGGAGCTGTTTTTT.

This clonotype was recorded a few times. The chain links TRBV7-3 to TRBJ2-3; D is perhaps TRBD1 or TRBD2 (6 bases each). Trimming left V 1 base short and J 8 bases short, with 13 bases between. This CDR3 comprises 14 residues. The germline V gene encodes CDR1 SGHTA and CDR2 FQGTGA. In nucleotides, the CDR3 is TGTGCCAGCAGCTTAATCGGGGGCGAACCTACGCAGTATTTT. Its translation: CASSLIGGEPTQYF. Full variable domain (missing parts from reference TRBV7-3 and TRBJ2-3): GAGVSQTPSNKVTEKGKYVELRCDPISGHTALYWYRQSLGQGPEFLIYFQGTGAADDSGLPNDRFFAVRPEGSVSTLKIQRTERGDSAVYLCASSLIGGEPTQYFGPGTRLTVL.

This clonotype was seen only a few times. V is TRBV7-8 and J is TRBJ2-1, with D tentatively TRBD1 (5 bases). The germline gives CDR1 SGHVS, CDR2 FQNEAQ. Trimming took 1 base from V and 6 from J, leaving 10 bases between them. The CDR3 runs 14 residues. The CDR3 here is CASSLDRFVNEQFF. The CDR3 DNA reads as TGTGCCAGCAGCTTAGACAGGTTCGTCAATGAGCAGTTCTTC.

This clonotype came up a few times. V gene TRBV5-1 combines with J gene TRBJ2-1, with 13 positions matching TRBD2. Per germline, CDR1 SGHRS and CDR2 YFSETQ. Losses at the gene ends were 2 bases for V and 5 bases for J; bases not matched to a gene: 1. This CDR3 is 15 amino acids long. The CDR3 protein is CASSFTSGGDNEQFF. The CDR3 DNA is TGCGCCAGCAGCTTTACTAGCGGGGGGGACAATGAGCAGTTCTTC.

This clonotype turned up a few times. The V gene is TRBV6-1, the J gene TRBJ2-3; D is unclear. Germline V gene sequence: CDR1 MNHNS, CDR2 SASEGT. The V end lost 3 bases, the J end lost 1 base, and 11 bases lay between the germline ends. The CDR3 contains 15 residues. The CDR3 region is CASSEIGAGTDTQYF. The CDR3 DNA is TGTGCCAGCAGTGAGATAGGTGCCGGCACAGATACGCAGTATTTT.

The gene calls are TRBV12-3 or TRBV12-4 and TRBJ2-2; either TRBD1 or TRBD2 may fit D (7 bases each). V shed 5 bases and J shed 6 bases, with 19 bases lying between them. The CDR3 length is 16 residues. The CDR3 reads CASSRRQGGEAGELFF. The CDR3 bases are TGTGCCAGCAGTCGACGACAGGGAGGGGAAGCCGGGGAGCTGTTTTTT.

The chain links TRBV7-9 to TRBJ2-7; tentatively, D is TRBD2 (5 bases). The CDR3 sequence is 14 residues long. Germline loops: CDR1 SEHNR, CDR2 FQNEAQ (reference sequence). Trimming took off 2 bases at V and 5 bases at J, with 13 bases between the two ends. This CDR3 reads CASSLRASGDEQYF. The CDR3 nucleotides are TGTGCCAGCAGCTTAAGGGCCTCCGGGGACGAGCAGTACTTC. Filled out from reference TRBV7-9 and TRBJ2-7, the complete variable domain reads DTGVSQNPRHKITKRGQNVTFRCDPISEHNRLYWYRQTLGQGPEFLTYFQNEAQLEKSRLLSDRFSAERPKGSFSTLEIQRTEQGDSAMYLCASSLRASGDEQYFGPGTRLTVT.

On this clonotype: Given a much more abundant clone one base away, this may be a read error. J is TRBJ2-7 and V is TRBV5-1; a weak D match, TRBD2 (5 bases). The CDR3 is made up of 14 amino acids. Germline assignment: CDR1 SGHRS and CDR2 YFSETQ. V was shortened by 1 base and J by 2 bases, with 10 bases between the two germline ends. CDR3 protein: CASSLPGSAYEQYF. CDR3 coding DNA: TGCGCCAGCAGCTTGCCGGGGTCCGCCTACGAGCAGTACTTC. The whole variable domain, remainder taken from reference TRBV5-1 and TRBJ2-7, is KAGVTQTPRYLIKTRGQQVTLSCSPISGHRSVSWYQQTPGQGLQFLFEYFSETQRNKGNFPGRFSGRQFSNSRSEMNVSTLELGDSALYLCASSLPGSAYEQYFGPGTRLTVT.

The chain couples TRBV20-1 to TRBJ2-1, with D maybe TRBD2 (5 bases). Germline V gives CDR1 DFQATT, CDR2 SNEGSKA (reference sequence). The CDR3 has 14 residues. Trimming cost V 0 bases and J 2 bases, with 8 bases left between them. CDR3 nucleotides: TGCAGTGCTAGAGATTCCGGGGCCTACAATGAGCAGTTCTTC. Protein sequence: CSARDSGAYNEQFF.

V usage is TRBV5-1 and J usage is TRBJ2-1, with TRBD2 matching 10 bases. The V gene end was trimmed by 0 bases and the J gene end by 7 bases; junction bases not matched to a gene: 7. The CDR3 contains 16 residues. The germline gives CDR1 SGHRS, CDR2 YFSETQ. CDR3 sequence (DNA): TGCGCCAGCAGCTTGGGAAGCGGGGGGGCCATAAATGAGCAGTTCTTC. Protein product: CASSLGSGGAINEQFF.

This chain links TRBV5-1 with TRBJ2-7; D not certain. V was pared by 4 bases and J by 3 bases, with 14 bases between. Germline CDR1 SGHRS, CDR2 YFSETQ. CDR3 length: 14 residues. The CDR3 region has the DNA TGCGCCAGCAGCGAAGAGCCCTCTTTCTACGAGCAGTACTTC. Translation gives CASSEEPSFYEQYF.

CDR3 sequence: CASSFGGDRVGVNEQFF. CDR3 DNA sequence: TGCGCCAGCAGTTTCGGAGGAGACAGGGTAGGTGTCAATGAGCAGTTCTTC. This chain joins TRBV5-1 and TRBJ2-1; 7 bases agree with TRBD1. With 5 bases clipped from V and 6 bases from J, the junction kept 17 bases outside the gene matches. The CDR3 consists of 17 residues. The germline CDR1 and CDR2 sequences are SGHRS and YFSETQ.

The rearrangement joins TRBV4-3 to TRBJ2-7; D not certain. Trimming removed 3 bases at V and 0 bases at J, with 9 bases between. This CDR3 is 14 amino acids long. Per the germline V gene, CDR1 is LGHNA and CDR2 is YSLEER. CDR3 in DNA: TGCGCCAGCAGCCAGACACGTAGCTCCTACGAGCAGTACTTC. This sequence encodes CASSQTRSSYEQYF.

V gene TRBV21-1 combines with J gene TRBJ1-4. TRBV21-1 is a pseudogene. The CDR3 has 17 residues. The CDR3 region has the DNA TGTGCCAGCACCCGACGCGGGGCCCTCCCAACTAATGAAAAACTGTTTTTT. This sequence encodes CASTRRGALPTNEKLFF.

Worth noting for this clonotype: Its ends do not fully match the called genes, so a read error is possible. The chain couples TRBV29-1 to TRBJ2-3; 12 bases agree with TRBD2. CDR3 size: 17 residues. CDR1 and CDR2 from the germline V gene are SQVTM and ANQGSEA. DNA of the CDR3: TGCAGCGTGGAAGGGAGGAGACTAGCGGGGGGCACAGATACGCAGTATTTT. Protein product: CSVEGRRLAGGTDTQYF.

The chain recombines TRBV5-6 with TRBJ2-1, with 10 positions matching TRBD2. V was pared by 5 bases and J by 8 bases, with 10 bases of the junction left unmatched. This CDR3 is 15 amino acids long. The germline gives CDR1 SGHDT, CDR2 YYEEEE. The CDR3 here is CASRTAGGPWYEQFF. CDR3 DNA sequence: TGTGCCAGCAGGACAGCGGGGGGGCCATGGTATGAGCAGTTCTTC.

The chain uses TRBV7-2 and TRBJ1-5; no definite D call. Trimming stripped 11 bases from V and 7 bases from J, with 6 bases between. The germline V gene has CDR1 SGHTA and CDR2 FQGNSA. This CDR3 is 9 amino acids long. The CDR3 DNA follows: TGTGCCGGCCCCCAGCCCCAGCATTTT. It specifies CAGPQPQHF.

The chain combines TRBV4-2 with TRBJ2-5, with 9 nucleotides matching TRBD2. Germline lookup yields CDR1 LGHNA and CDR2 YNFKEQ. After removal of 1 base from V and 5 bases from J, the junction contained 5 bases not matched to a gene. The length of the CDR3 is 15 residues. The CDR3 DNA is TGTGCCAGCAGCCAAGCAGCGGGGGGTTGGGAGACCCAGTACTTC. Protein: CASSQAAGGWETQYF.

This chain joins TRBV4-2 and TRBJ1-4; D gene ambiguous. The CDR3 has 15 amino acids. Germline CDR1 and CDR2: LGHNA and YNFKEQ. Trimming cost V 0 bases and J 2 bases, with 7 bases left between them. The CDR3 coding sequence is TGTGCCAGCAGCCAAGAGCCGGGCACTAATGAAAAACTGTTTTTT. Amino acids: CASSQEPGTNEKLFF.

This clonotype has a handful of counts. J is TRBJ1-6 and V is TRBV10-3; no firm D call. The CDR3 spans 12 residues. Germline V gives CDR1 ENHRY, CDR2 SYGVKD. V was clipped by 7 bases and J by 8 bases, with 9 bases between them. For the CDR3, the DNA is TGTGCCATCAAGGGCGGGGATTCACCCCTCCACTTT. Amino acids: CAIKGGDSPLHF.

V is TRBV2 and J is TRBJ2-1; the D gene could be TRBD1 or TRBD2 (5 bases each). From germline, CDR1 is SNHLY and CDR2 FYNNEI. The CDR3 has 15 amino acids. Deletions cut 8 bases from V and 6 bases from J, with 20 bases between. Written as DNA, the CDR3 is TGTGCCAGCGTAGGGACGGCCACTGGGGCCAATGAGCAGTTCTTC. This gives the protein CASVGTATGANEQFF.

This clonotype showed up just a few times. The rearrangement links TRBV6-5 to TRBJ1-6, with unresolved D. V lost 2 bases and J 4 bases, leaving 9 bases between the germline ends. There are 15 residues in the CDR3. Per germline, CDR1 MNHEY and CDR2 SVGAGI. CDR3: CASSYGQVYNSPLHF. The CDR3 nucleotides read TGTGCCAGCAGTTACGGGCAGGTGTATAATTCACCCCTCCACTTT.

The CDR3 bases are TGCGCCAGCAGCACCAGGGGGCTGGACGAAAAACTGTTTTTT. The encoded protein is CASSTRGLDEKLFF. The chain uses TRBV5-1 and TRBJ1-4, with 8 bases matching TRBD1. There are 14 residues in the CDR3. Germline loops: CDR1 SGHRS, CDR2 YFSETQ. Trimming at V came to 4 bases and at J to 8 bases, leaving 7 bases not matched to a gene.

Notes on this clonotype: The junction does not match germline at one end; this may be a read error. This chain joins TRBV12-3 or TRBV12-4 and TRBJ1-5; 9 nucleotides agree with TRBD1. This CDR3 contains 15 residues. The CDR3 here is CACSNGQGRHQPQHF. CDR3 coding DNA: TGTGCCTGCAGCAATGGACAGGGGCGACATCAGCCCCAGCATTTT.

This chain links TRBV3-1 with TRBJ2-5; tentatively, D is TRBD1 or TRBD2 (6 bases each). CDR3 length: 16 amino acids. CDR1 and CDR2 (germline): LGHDT, YNNKEL (reference sequence). Trimming shortened V by 3 bases and J by 5 bases, and 19 bases separated the two germline ends. The CDR3 sequence: CASSHPATRGLETQYF. DNA of the CDR3: TGTGCCAGCAGCCATCCCGCGACTAGGGGGTTGGAGACCCAGTACTTC.

This clonotype has a handful of counts. This rearrangement joins TRBV7-2 to TRBJ1-5, with D hard to call. This CDR3 region has 16 residues. Trimming cost V 0 bases and J 5 bases, with 14 bases left between them. Germline assignment: CDR1 SGHTA and CDR2 FQGNSA. The CDR3 loop is CASSLAWAVDYQPQHF. As DNA, the CDR3 is TGTGCCAGCAGCTTAGCGTGGGCAGTAGATTATCAGCCCCAGCATTTT. The full variable domain, with the rest looked up from reference TRBV7-2 and TRBJ1-5, is GAGVSQSPSNKVTEKGKDVELRCDPISGHTALYWYRQSLGQGLEFLIYFQGNSAPDKSGLPSDRFSAERTGGSVSTLTIQRTQQEDSAVYLCASSLAWAVDYQPQHFGDGTRLSIL.

This clonotype was counted only a few times. The chain is built from TRBV20-1 and TRBJ2-1, with 10 bases fitting TRBD2. The CDR3 is made up of 15 amino acids. The J segment lost 9 bases and the V segment lost 4 bases, leaving 12 bases of the junction unmatched. Germline values: CDR1 DFQATT, CDR2 SNEGSKA (reference sequence). The CDR3 nucleotides are TGCAGTGCTAATTCACGGACTAGCGGCAGGGGTGAGCAGTTCTTC. Protein sequence: CSANSRTSGRGEQFF.

There are a few counts of this clonotype. The chain joins TRBV3-1 to TRBJ2-1; 9 bases map to TRBD2. The CDR3 contains 16 residues. CDR1 and CDR2 from the germline V gene are LGHDT and YNNKEL (reference sequence). V lost 0 bases to trimming and J lost 9 bases; unmatched junction nucleotides: 9. This CDR3 is CASSQDGGGAWSEQFF. The CDR3 coding sequence is TGTGCCAGCAGCCAAGATGGCGGGGGGGCCTGGAGTGAGCAGTTCTTC.

The rearrangement uses TRBV7-2 and TRBJ1-2; TRBD1 agrees at 8 bases. Germline trimming cut 5 bases from V and 5 bases from J; bases unmatched to any gene: 10. This CDR3 region has 15 residues. Germline V gene data show CDR1 as SGHTA and CDR2 as FQGNSA. CDR3 sequence reads: CASSPGTGFFYGYTF. CDR3 DNA: TGTGCCAGCAGCCCAGGGACAGGTTTCTTTTATGGCTACACCTTC.